This entry lists 11 T cell receptor beta chains sequenced from one sample in a study of blood T cells in healthy people across ages. Combining a sample-barcoded 5' primer with a J-beta primer mix, a second PCR ran for roughly 7 to 12 cycles. One entry per CDR3 protein, called by TCRdb with MiXCR from the 5' RACE reads. The sample includes roughly 1.5 million distinct CDR3 sequences, approximately 42% of them seen just once. The specimen was blood. The source of these receptors is a woman aged 18-35 years in good health.

This clonotype was counted many times. The V and J genes are TRBV21-1 and TRBJ2-7; the D segment call TRBD1 is taken from the table without a DNA check. TRBV21-1 is listed as a pseudogene. This CDR3 is built from 13 residues. The CDR3 coding sequence is TGTGCCAGCAGAGGGCAGGGGAGGTACGAGCAGTACTTC. Protein product: CASRGQGRYEQYF.

V and J are TRBV20-1 and TRBJ1-5; possible D gene TRBD1, 5 bases. Germline-derived CDR1 and CDR2 are DFQATT and SNEGSKA (reference sequence). The CDR3 runs 16 residues. Trimming took off 0 bases at V and 3 bases at J, with 15 bases between the two ends. The CDR3 reads CSARDLSRADNQPQHF. In nucleotides, the CDR3 is TGCAGTGCTAGAGATCTGAGCAGGGCAGACAATCAGCCCCAGCATTTT.

In this sample, this clonotype turned up a few times. The chain is built from TRBV28 and TRBJ1-2; unclear D gene. This CDR3 has 11 amino acids. The germline V gene has CDR1 MDHEN and CDR2 SYDVKM. The V gene lost 6 bases and the J gene lost 8 bases, with 10 bases spanning the gap. DNA of the CDR3: TGTGCCAGCAGCACAGACGAGGGCTACACCTTC. Amino acid sequence: CASSTDEGYTF.

This clonotype was detected only a few times. The chain employs TRBV4-3 and TRBJ2-2; 8 bases align to TRBD1. V dropped 0 bases and J dropped 0; count of bases not matched to a gene: 3. CDR3 length equals 17 residues. Germline CDR1 is LGHNA and CDR2 is YSLEER. CDR3 residues: CASSQEGQGSNTGELFF. The CDR3 coding sequence is TGCGCCAGCAGCCAAGAAGGACAGGGCTCGAACACCGGGGAGCTGTTTTTT.

This clonotype was observed a handful of times. The V gene is TRBV20-1, the J gene TRBJ1-2; 7 positions match TRBD1. Germline CDR1 DFQATT, CDR2 SNEGSKA (reference sequence). The J segment lost 8 bases and the V segment lost 0 bases, leaving 6 bases of the junction unmatched. The CDR3 loop spans 13 amino acids. Here the CDR3 reads CSARDSRGLGYTF. CDR3 bases: TGCAGTGCTAGAGATAGCAGGGGGTTAGGCTACACCTTC.

The chain uses TRBV20-1 and TRBJ2-3, with TRBD2 matching 9 bases. CDR1 is DFQATT and CDR2 is SNEGSKA in the germline V gene (reference sequence). V lost 1 base to trimming and J lost 4 bases; unmatched junction nucleotides: 9. The CDR3 runs 16 residues. CDR3 residues: CSARAPSGGPPDTQYF. DNA for the CDR3: TGCAGTGCTAGAGCCCCCAGCGGGGGGCCCCCAGATACGCAGTATTTT.

This chain uses TRBV27 with TRBJ2-5; D perhaps matches TRBD2 (5 bases). This CDR3 is built from 14 residues. V was trimmed by 8 bases and J by 2 bases, leaving 15 bases between them. Per germline, CDR1 MNHEY and CDR2 SMNVEV (reference sequence). The CDR3 bases are TGTGCCAGCGGTCCGGGATGGGGACAAGAGACCCAGTACTTC. It translates to CASGPGWGQETQYF.

This clonotype was detected a few times. The V call is TRBV30, the J call TRBJ1-2; D might be TRBD1 (6 bases). With 4 bases removed from V and 2 bases from J, the gap between germline ends came to 8 bases. This CDR3 is 12 amino acids long. Germline V CDR1 and CDR2: GTSNPN, SVGIG (reference sequence). In DNA, the CDR3 is TGTGCCTGGACCGGACAGAACTATGGCTACACCTTC. Protein product: CAWTGQNYGYTF.

The rearrangement links TRBV5-5 to TRBJ2-3; 9 nucleotides line up with TRBD2. This CDR3 spans 15 amino acids. Germline V gene sequence: CDR1 SGHKS, CDR2 YYEKEE (reference sequence). J lost 4 bases, V lost 0 bases, and 3 bases had no gene match. The CDR3 bases are TGTGCCAGCAGCTTGGTGGGACTAGCAGCAGATACGCAGTATTTT. Translating it yields CASSLVGLAADTQYF.

This clonotype appeared a few times. The chain employs TRBV7-9 and TRBJ2-7, with 10 nucleotides matching TRBD1. J was trimmed by 7 bases and V by 4 bases; bases with no gene match: 16. The length of the CDR3 is 17 residues. Per germline, CDR1 SEHNR and CDR2 FQNEAQ (reference sequence). The CDR3 loop is CASSYTAGTGDTKEQYF. The CDR3 nucleotides read TGTGCCAGCAGCTATACAGCCGGGACAGGGGATACGAAGGAGCAGTACTTC.

J is TRBJ2-2 and V is TRBV9; 9 bases are a match to TRBD1. Per the germline V gene, CDR1 is SGDLS and CDR2 is YYNGEE. The J segment lost 5 bases and the V segment lost 0 bases, leaving 2 bases of the junction unmatched. There are 15 residues in the CDR3. The CDR3 loop reads CASSVGGTGTGELFF. The CDR3 bases are TGTGCCAGCAGCGTAGGGGGGACAGGGACCGGGGAGCTGTTTTTT.